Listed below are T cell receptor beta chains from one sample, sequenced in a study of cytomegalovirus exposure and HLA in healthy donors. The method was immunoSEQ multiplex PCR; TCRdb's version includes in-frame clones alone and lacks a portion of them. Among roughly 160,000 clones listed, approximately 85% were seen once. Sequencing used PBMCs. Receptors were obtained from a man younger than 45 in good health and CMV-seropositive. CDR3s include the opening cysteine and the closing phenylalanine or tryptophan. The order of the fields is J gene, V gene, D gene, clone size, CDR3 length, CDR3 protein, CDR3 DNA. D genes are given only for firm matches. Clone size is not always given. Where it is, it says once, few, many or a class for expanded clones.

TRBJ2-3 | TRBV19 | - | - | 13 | CASSKQVTDTQYF | TGTGCCAGTAGTAAACAGGTCACAGATACGCAGTATTTT
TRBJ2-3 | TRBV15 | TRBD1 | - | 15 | CATSSRQGVGDTQYF | TGTGCCACCAGCAGTAGACAGGGGGTGGGAGATACGCAGTATTTT
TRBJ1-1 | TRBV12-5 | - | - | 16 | CASGLVRTAENTEAFF | TGTGCTAGTGGTTTGGTACGGACAGCTGAGAACACTGAAGCTTTCTTT
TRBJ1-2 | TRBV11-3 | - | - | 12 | CASSLAGSGYTF | TGTGCCAGCAGCCTAGCAGGGTCTGGCTACACCTTC
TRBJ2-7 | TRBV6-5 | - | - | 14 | CASSYSPGAYEQYF | TGTGCCAGCAGTTACTCCCCGGGAGCCTACGAGCAGTACTTC
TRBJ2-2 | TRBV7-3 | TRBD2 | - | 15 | CASSYGLAGSGELFF | TGTGCCAGCAGCTACGGACTAGCGGGATCGGGGGAGCTGTTTTTT
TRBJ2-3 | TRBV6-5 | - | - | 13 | CASNERNTDTQYF | TGTGCCAGCAATGAGCGGAACACGGATACGCAGTATTTT
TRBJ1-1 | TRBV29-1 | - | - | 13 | CSVAGRGLTEAFF | TGCAGCGTTGCAGGCAGGGGTCTGACTGAAGCTTTCTTT
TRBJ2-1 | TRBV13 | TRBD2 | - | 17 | CASSPVAGGPGYNEQFF | TGTGCCAGCAGCCCAGTAGCGGGAGGGCCGGGATACAATGAGCAGTTCTTC
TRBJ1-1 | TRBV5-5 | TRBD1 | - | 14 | CASSATGGNTEAFF | TGTGCCAGCAGCGCGACAGGGGGGAACACTGAAGCTTTCTTT
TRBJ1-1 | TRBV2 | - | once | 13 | CASLPLMNTEAFF | TGTGCCAGCCTCCCACTTATGAACACTGAAGCTTTCTTT
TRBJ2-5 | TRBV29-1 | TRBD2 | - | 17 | CSVEDQTSGRPMETQYF | TGCAGCGTTGAAGATCAGACTAGCGGGAGGCCGATGGAGACCCAGTACTTC
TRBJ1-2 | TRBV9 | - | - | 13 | CASSVPGFYGYTF | TGTGCCAGCAGCGTACCGGGTTTCTATGGCTACACCTTC
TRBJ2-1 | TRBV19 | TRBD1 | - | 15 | CASSSGTGGYNEQFF | TGTGCCAGTAGTTCCGGGACAGGTGGTTACAATGAGCAGTTCTTC
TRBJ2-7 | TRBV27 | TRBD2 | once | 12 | CASSTSGYEQYF | TGTGCCAGCTCGACTAGCGGCTACGAGCAGTACTTC
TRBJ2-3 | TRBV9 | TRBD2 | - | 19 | CASSLYGLAGGRSTDTQYF | TGTGCCAGCAGCCTCTACGGACTAGCGGGAGGTCGGAGCACAGATACGCAGTATTTT
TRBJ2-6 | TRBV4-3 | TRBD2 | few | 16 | CASSQSGAPGANVLTF | TGCGCCAGCAGCCAGAGCGGGGCACCTGGGGCCAACGTCCTGACTTTC
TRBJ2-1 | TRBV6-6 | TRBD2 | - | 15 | CASSFGLAGGNEQFF | TGTGCCAGCAGCTTCGGACTAGCGGGAGGCAATGAGCAGTTCTTC
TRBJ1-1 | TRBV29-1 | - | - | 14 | CSVASKYLETEAFF | TGCAGCGTCGCCTCTAAGTACCTAGAGACTGAAGCTTTCTTT
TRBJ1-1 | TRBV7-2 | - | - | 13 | CASSQQVNTEAFF | TGTGCCAGCAGCCAACAGGTGAACACTGAAGCTTTCTTT
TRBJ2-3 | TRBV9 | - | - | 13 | CASSVGSPDTQYF | TGTGCCAGCAGCGTAGGTAGTCCAGATACGCAGTATTTT
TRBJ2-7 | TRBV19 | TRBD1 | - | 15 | CASSIGGTGVSEQYF | TGTGCCAGTAGTATTGGGGGGACAGGGGTGTCCGAGCAGTACTTC
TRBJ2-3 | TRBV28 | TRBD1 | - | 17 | CASSLLPRDRETDTQYF | TGTGCCAGCAGTTTATTGCCCCGGGACAGGGAGACAGATACGCAGTATTTT